Below are 22 T cell receptor beta chains sequenced from a single sample in a study of CD8+CD57+ T cells in acquired aplastic anemia. Researchers used genomic DNA as the template to profile TCR beta VDJ and CDR3. TCRdb reanalysed the reads using MiXCR and keeps one entry per CDR3 protein. The sample includes about 70,000 distinct CDR3 sequences, almost 55% of them seen just once. Sequencing was carried out using sorted CD4+, CD8+, or CD8+CD57+ T cells (not recorded which) from PBMCs. These receptors were obtained from a human donor in good health, serving as a control.

The V call is TRBV20-1, the J call TRBJ2-1; D is possibly TRBD1 (6 bases). Looked up from germline, CDR1 is DFQATT and CDR2 is SNEGSKA (reference sequence). V was pared by 0 bases and J by 2 bases, with 11 bases between. This CDR3 region has 15 residues. CDR3 sequence reads: CSARDAGATYNEQFF. Here the CDR3 DNA reads TGCAGTGCTAGAGACGCAGGGGCCACCTACAATGAGCAGTTCTTC.

This clonotype came up many times. This sequence joins TRBV7-2 and TRBJ2-1; D gene unclear. The V gene lost 5 bases and the J gene lost 6 bases, with 8 bases spanning the gap. The CDR3 consists of 12 residues. The V gene's germline CDR1 is SGHTA and CDR2 FQGNSA. The CDR3 is CASSHYSNEQFF. As DNA, the CDR3 is TGTGCCAGCAGCCATTATAGCAATGAGCAGTTCTTC.

The sample holds many counts of this clonotype. The genes are TRBV6-2 or TRBV6-3 and TRBJ2-7; 9 bases match TRBD2. J was trimmed by 4 bases and V by 1 base; bases with no gene match: 11. There are 17 residues in the CDR3. The germline V gene has CDR1 MNHEY and CDR2 SVGEGT. CDR3 loop: CASSYYRPGLAEYEQYF. CDR3 nucleotides: TGTGCCAGCAGTTACTATAGGCCGGGACTAGCAGAGTACGAGCAGTACTTC.

The rearrangement links TRBV5-8 to TRBJ2-7; 7 bases are a match to TRBD1. CDR3 length equals 13 residues. After removal of 5 bases from V and 6 bases from J, the junction contained 8 bases not matched to a gene. Germline lookup yields CDR1 SGHTS and CDR2 YDEGEE. The CDR3 sequence is CASSTVSGGEQYF. CDR3 nucleotides: TGTGCCAGCAGTACCGTGTCAGGGGGCGAGCAGTACTTC.

The chain carries TRBV7-2 and TRBJ1-1; 10 positions match TRBD1. CDR3 length: 14 residues. The germline V gene encodes CDR1 SGHTA and CDR2 FQGNSA. Trimming removed 11 bases from V and 1 base from J; junction bases left unmatched: 7. CDR3 nucleotides: TGTGCCGGAATCCGACAGGGGGCGAACACTGAAGCTTTCTTT. This translates into CAGIRQGANTEAFF.

This chain connects TRBV7-9 to TRBJ2-5; TRBD1 aligns across 7 bases. V shed 5 bases, J shed 5 bases, and the junction held 11 bases outside the gene matches. Germline assignment: CDR1 SEHNR and CDR2 FQNEAQ (reference sequence). The CDR3 runs to 15 residues. The CDR3 DNA reads as TGTGCCAGCAGCACAACAGGGGAGCTGAGGGAGACCCAGTACTTC. Amino acid sequence: CASSTTGELRETQYF.

The rearrangement uses TRBV2 and TRBJ2-1, with D hard to call. The CDR3 consists of 15 residues. The V end lost 5 bases, the J end lost 0 bases, and 11 bases lay between the germline ends. The germline gives CDR1 SNHLY, CDR2 FYNNEI. CDR3 sequence: CASSYDRSSYNEQFF. CDR3 bases: TGTGCCAGCAGTTACGACCGCAGCTCCTACAATGAGCAGTTCTTC.

This chain uses TRBV19 with TRBJ1-5, with D unresolved. The germline V and J ends were trimmed by 1 base and 7 bases, with 11 bases remaining between them. This CDR3 spans 14 amino acids. CDR1 and CDR2 (germline): LNHDA, SQIVND (reference sequence). CDR3 sequence (DNA): TGTGCCAGTAGTATAGTGGGTAGGAACCAGCCCCAGCATTTT. Translating gives CASSIVGRNQPQHF.

This clonotype has just a few counts. V is TRBV5-1 and J is TRBJ2-7; D uncertain. V gave up 0 bases and J gave up 2 bases, with 9 bases separating them. Germline-derived CDR1 and CDR2 are SGHRS and YFSETQ. The CDR3 is 14 residues long. CDR3 amino acids: CASSLVGYTYEQYF. The CDR3 coding sequence is TGCGCCAGCAGCTTGGTGGGGTACACCTACGAGCAGTACTTC.

This clonotype has a single count. The chain links TRBV6-2 or TRBV6-3 to TRBJ1-2; TRBD1 matches at 9 bases. This CDR3 has 15 amino acids. Trimming cost V 2 bases and J 2 bases; bases outside gene matches: 3. CDR1 and CDR2 from the germline V gene are MNHEY and SVGEGT. CDR3 nucleotide sequence: TGTGCCAGCAGTTACACGACAGGGGGGAACTATGGCTACACCTTC. Its protein product is CASSYTTGGNYGYTF.

The chain uses TRBV29-1 and TRBJ2-7; 9 bases align to TRBD1. J lost 5 bases, V lost 4 bases, and 6 bases had no gene match. The CDR3 consists of 13 residues. Germline assignment: CDR1 SQVTM and CDR2 ANQGSEA. This CDR3 reads CSVAPGTGNEQYF. CDR3 nucleotide sequence: TGCAGCGTTGCCCCCGGGACAGGGAACGAGCAGTACTTC.

This clonotype was picked up many times. This chain links TRBV6-1 with TRBJ1-1; D is undetermined. Trimming left V 7 bases short and J 4 bases short, with 10 bases between. This CDR3 contains 12 residues. CDR1 MNHNS and CDR2 SASEGT come from the germline V gene. The CDR3 coding sequence is TGTGCCAGCAAAGTCCTAGCCACTGAAGCTTTCTTT. It specifies CASKVLATEAFF.

The table lists this clonotype with many counts. The genes are TRBV15 and TRBJ2-7; D is uncertain. The germline gives CDR1 LNHNV, CDR2 YYDKDF (reference sequence). The V gene lost 5 bases and the J gene lost 2 bases, with 16 bases spanning the gap. This CDR3 contains 15 residues. This CDR3 reads CATSPPPPTPYEQYF. The CDR3 nucleotides are TGTGCCACCAGCCCCCCCCCCCCGACCCCCTACGAGCAGTACTTC. The full variable domain, rest sourced from reference TRBV15 and TRBJ2-7, is DAMVIQNPRYQVTQFGKPVTLSCSQTLNHNVMYWYQQKSSQAPKLLFHYYDKDFNNEADTPDNFQSRRPNTSFCFLDIRSPGLGDTAMYLCATSPPPPTPYEQYFGPGTRLTVT.

This clonotype has at least ten counts. The V gene is TRBV6-5, the J gene TRBJ1-2, with 8 bases that match TRBD1. V was pared by 6 bases and J by 2 bases, with 5 bases of the junction left unmatched. The CDR3 spans 14 residues. Germline V gene data show CDR1 as MNHEY and CDR2 as SVGAGI. CDR3 protein: CASRFRQGNYGYTF. Here the CDR3 DNA reads TGTGCCAGCAGGTTCAGACAGGGGAACTATGGCTACACCTTC.

The gene calls are TRBV19 and TRBJ2-7; TRBD1 might be the D (6 bases). V shed 6 bases and J shed 7 bases, with 16 bases lying between them. Germline V gives CDR1 LNHDA, CDR2 SQIVND (reference sequence). This CDR3 has 13 amino acids. CDR3 DNA sequence: TGTGCCAGTAGGGGGACACACTTTAGGGAGCAGTACTTC. Protein product: CASRGTHFREQYF.

The chain is built from TRBV19 and TRBJ2-7, with TRBD1 identical over 7 bases. Germline V gene lookup returns CDR1 LNHDA and CDR2 SQIVND (reference sequence). CDR3 length: 15 residues. Trimming at V came to 5 bases and at J to 5 bases, leaving 12 bases not matched to a gene. CDR3 nucleotide sequence: TGTGCCAGTAGTGGGGGACAGTCCCTTTCGGACGAGCAGTACTTC. Its protein is CASSGGQSLSDEQYF.

The gene calls are TRBV2 and TRBJ1-2, with unresolved D. Trimming took 4 bases from V and 2 from J, leaving 8 bases between them. CDR1 and CDR2 from the germline V gene are SNHLY and FYNNEI. The CDR3 is 13 amino acids. CDR3 nucleotides: TGTGCCAGCAGTGCAGGCCAGAACTATGGCTACACCTTC. As protein: CASSAGQNYGYTF.

The table lists this clonotype with many counts. J is TRBJ2-5 and V is TRBV14; tentatively, D is TRBD1 or TRBD2 (5 bases each). There are 14 residues in the CDR3. V lost 4 bases, J lost 7 bases, and 16 bases lay in between. Germline CDR1 reads SGHDN; CDR2 reads FVKESK. The CDR3 is CASSRSGTRGTQYF. DNA of the CDR3: TGTGCCAGCAGCCGGTCCGGGACCCGTGGGACCCAGTACTTC.

There are many counts of this clonotype. The rearrangement joins TRBV6-5 to TRBJ2-1, with TRBD2 matching 8 bases. CDR3 length equals 14 residues. The V gene's germline CDR1 is MNHEY and CDR2 SVGAGI. J gave up 10 bases and V 4 bases, and 9 bases lay outside the gene matches. The CDR3 region is CASSWTSSLSEQFF. The CDR3 coding sequence is TGTGCCAGCAGTTGGACTAGCTCCCTCTCAGAGCAGTTCTTC.

This chain links TRBV2 with TRBJ1-6, with D hard to call. Germline V gene data show CDR1 as SNHLY and CDR2 as FYNNEI. Trimming removed 1 base at V and 8 bases at J, with 3 bases between. The CDR3 sequence is 12 residues long. CDR3 region: CASSEEHSPLHF. In DNA form, the CDR3 reads TGTGCCAGCAGTGAAGAGCATTCACCCCTCCACTTT. Drawing the rest from reference TRBV2 and TRBJ1-6, the complete variable domain is EPEVTQTPSHQVTQMGQEVILRCVPISNHLYFYWYRQILGQKVEFLVSFYNNEISEKSEIFDDQFSVERPDGSNFTLKIRSTKLEDSAMYFCASSEEHSPLHFGNGTRLTVT.

This chain joins TRBV11-2 and TRBJ1-6, with a possible D match to TRBD1 (5 bases). Trimming pared 5 bases from V and 9 bases from J, leaving 20 bases between. This CDR3 spans 16 amino acids. Germline V gene sequence: CDR1 SGHAT, CDR2 FQNNGV. The CDR3 DNA follows: TGTGCCAGCAGCCCCCGGGGGACGACTGATGGTTCACCCCTCCACTTT. It encodes CASSPRGTTDGSPLHF.

This clonotype qualifies as medium-sized. The V gene is TRBV29-1, the J gene TRBJ2-2; D is unresolved. The V and J ends lost 3 bases and 0 bases respectively, with 8 bases between them. The CDR3 is 14 amino acids. The germline V gene encodes CDR1 SQVTM and CDR2 ANQGSEA. The CDR3 bases are TGCAGCGTTGAGGAGATGACGAACACCGGGGAGCTGTTTTTT. Its protein product is CSVEEMTNTGELFF.